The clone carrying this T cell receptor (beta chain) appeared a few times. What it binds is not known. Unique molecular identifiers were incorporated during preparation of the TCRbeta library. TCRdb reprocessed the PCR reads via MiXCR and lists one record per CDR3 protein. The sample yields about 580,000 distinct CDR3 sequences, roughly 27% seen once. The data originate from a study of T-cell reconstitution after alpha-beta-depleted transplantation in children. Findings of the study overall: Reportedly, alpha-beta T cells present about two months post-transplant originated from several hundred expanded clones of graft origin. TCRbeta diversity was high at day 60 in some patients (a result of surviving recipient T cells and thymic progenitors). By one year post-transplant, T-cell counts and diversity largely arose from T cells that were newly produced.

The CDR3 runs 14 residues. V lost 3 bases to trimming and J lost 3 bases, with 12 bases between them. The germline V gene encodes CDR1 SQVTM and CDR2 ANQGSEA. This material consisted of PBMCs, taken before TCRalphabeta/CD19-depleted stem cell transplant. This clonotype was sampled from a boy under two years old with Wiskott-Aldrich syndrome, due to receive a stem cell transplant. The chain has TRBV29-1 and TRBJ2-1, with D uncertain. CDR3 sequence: CSVELVGFYNEQFF. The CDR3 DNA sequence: TGCAGCGTTGAGCTAGTCGGATTCTACAATGAGCAGTTCTTC.